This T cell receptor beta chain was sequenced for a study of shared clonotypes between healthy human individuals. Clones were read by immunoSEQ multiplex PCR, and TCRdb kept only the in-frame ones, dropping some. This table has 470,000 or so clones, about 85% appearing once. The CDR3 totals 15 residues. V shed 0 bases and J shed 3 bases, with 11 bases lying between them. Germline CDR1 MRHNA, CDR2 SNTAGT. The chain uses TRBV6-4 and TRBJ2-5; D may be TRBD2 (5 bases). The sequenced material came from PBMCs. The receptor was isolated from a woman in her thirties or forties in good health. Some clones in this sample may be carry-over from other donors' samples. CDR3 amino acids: CASSDSTPGEETQYF. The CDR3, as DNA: TGTGCCAGCAGTGACTCGACGCCCGGGGAAGAGACCCAGTACTTC.